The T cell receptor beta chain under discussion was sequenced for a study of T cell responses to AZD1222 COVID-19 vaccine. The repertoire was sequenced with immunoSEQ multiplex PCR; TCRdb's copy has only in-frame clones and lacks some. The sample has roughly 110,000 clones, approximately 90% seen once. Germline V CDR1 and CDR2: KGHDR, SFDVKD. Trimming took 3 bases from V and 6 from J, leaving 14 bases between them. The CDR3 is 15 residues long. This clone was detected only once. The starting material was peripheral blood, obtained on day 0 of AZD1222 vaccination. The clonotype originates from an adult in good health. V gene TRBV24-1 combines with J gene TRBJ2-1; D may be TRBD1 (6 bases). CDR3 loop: CATSDPQGLANEQFF. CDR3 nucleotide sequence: TGTGCCACCAGTGATCCCCAGGGGCTAGCCAATGAGCAGTTCTTC.